Below, 6 T cell receptor beta chains from the same sample are listed, as sequenced in a study of shared clonotypes between healthy human individuals. TCRdb's copy holds only in-frame clones and misses some; the assay was immunoSEQ multiplex PCR. This table holds over 2 million clones, about 95% found once. Terminally differentiated effector memory CD45RA+ cells were left out of the naive CD8 fraction, which was CD45RO-negative and positively selected for CCR7. Sequenced material: naive CD8+ T cells sorted from blood. Source of these receptors: a man aged 18 to 30 in good health.

The chain couples TRBV6-5 to TRBJ1-2; TRBD1 aligns across 8 bases. Looked up from germline, CDR1 is MNHEY and CDR2 is SVGAGI. With 5 bases clipped from V and 2 bases from J, the junction kept 1 base outside the gene matches. There are 13 residues in the CDR3. DNA of the CDR3: TGTGCCAGCAGTACAGGGGGGAACTATGGCTACACCTTC. This gives the protein CASSTGGNYGYTF.

The rearrangement uses TRBV9 and TRBJ2-7; 7 nucleotides agree with TRBD1. CDR1 is SGDLS and CDR2 is YYNGEE in the germline V gene. CDR3 length: 13 residues. The V segment lost 3 bases and the J segment 9 bases; nucleotides outside the gene matches: 9. CDR3 amino acids: CASSASTGERQYF. In nucleotides, the CDR3 is TGTGCCAGCAGCGCCTCAACAGGGGAGCGGCAGTACTTC.

This chain uses TRBV7-9 with TRBJ2-3; TRBD2 agrees at 12 bases. The CDR3 extends over 16 amino acids. Germline-derived CDR1 and CDR2 are SEHNR and FQNEAQ (reference sequence). The trim removed 4 bases at V and 1 base at J, leaving 3 bases unmatched. The CDR3 DNA reads TGTGCCAGCAGCTCCCGACTAGCGGGAGGCACAGATACGCAGTATTTT. This encodes CASSSRLAGGTDTQYF.

The chain couples TRBV4-1 to TRBJ2-7; D might be TRBD2 (5 bases). Trimming pared 3 bases from V and 3 bases from J, leaving 18 bases between. Germline CDR1 is MGHRA and CDR2 is YSYEKL. The CDR3 loop spans 16 amino acids. CDR3 coding DNA: TGCGCCAGCAGCCAGAATTGGACCCCCGGGATCTACGAGCAGTACTTC. The encoded protein is CASSQNWTPGIYEQYF.

The chain uses TRBV13 and TRBJ1-1, with 9 bases that match TRBD1. There are 17 residues in the CDR3. Germline values: CDR1 PRHDT, CDR2 FYEKMQ (reference sequence). Trimming at V came to 5 bases and at J to 0 bases, leaving 10 bases not matched to a gene. The DNA for the CDR3 is TGTGCCAGCAGCCCTGGACAGGGGTGGGACCTGAACACTGAAGCTTTCTTT. Translating gives CASSPGQGWDLNTEAFF.

The rearrangement uses TRBV7-9 and TRBJ1-4, with D possibly matching TRBD1 (6 bases). Germline values: CDR1 SEHNR, CDR2 FQNEAQ (reference sequence). The CDR3 sequence is 16 residues long. V lost 0 bases to trimming and J lost 5 bases, with 13 bases between them. CDR3 in amino acids: CASSLALDSLNEKLFF. The CDR3 DNA reads TGTGCCAGCAGCTTAGCGCTGGACAGTCTAAATGAAAAACTGTTTTTT.